This T cell receptor (beta chain) originates from a study of T cells in Graves' hyperthyroidism and ophthalmopathy. This clonotype was observed at least ten times. Its antigen remains unidentified. Regions amplified from RNA transcripts were the TCR beta CDR3 regions. The study used the HTBI primer set for a first-round RT-PCR of the TCR CDR3. TCRdb independently ran MiXCR on the multiplex PCR reads; one entry per CDR3 protein. The data contain over 650,000 distinct CDR3 sequences, roughly 45% of them seen just once; the ten biggest clones take up less than 8.5%. V was cut by 3 bases and J by 3 bases, with 13 bases left in between. Germline values: CDR1 SGDLS, CDR2 YYNGEE. The length of the CDR3 is 15 residues. Study-level results: Most expanded thyroid clonotypes above 0.001 also appeared in blood. Ophthalmopathy was predicted by the model a median of about 6.7 months ahead of onset.

Researchers barred patients who had uncontrolled infection, other autoimmune disease, pregnancy or lactation. Sequenced input: peripheral blood or thyroid tissue (not recorded which). The chain is built from TRBV9 and TRBJ1-3; weak D call: TRBD1 (6 bases). This receptor was taken from an adult man with Graves' disease, either hyperthyroidism or ophthalmopathy (not recorded which). The CDR3 reads CASSDTGRIGNTIYF. CDR3 DNA sequence: TGTGCCAGCAGCGATACAGGGCGTATTGGAAACACCATATATTTT.